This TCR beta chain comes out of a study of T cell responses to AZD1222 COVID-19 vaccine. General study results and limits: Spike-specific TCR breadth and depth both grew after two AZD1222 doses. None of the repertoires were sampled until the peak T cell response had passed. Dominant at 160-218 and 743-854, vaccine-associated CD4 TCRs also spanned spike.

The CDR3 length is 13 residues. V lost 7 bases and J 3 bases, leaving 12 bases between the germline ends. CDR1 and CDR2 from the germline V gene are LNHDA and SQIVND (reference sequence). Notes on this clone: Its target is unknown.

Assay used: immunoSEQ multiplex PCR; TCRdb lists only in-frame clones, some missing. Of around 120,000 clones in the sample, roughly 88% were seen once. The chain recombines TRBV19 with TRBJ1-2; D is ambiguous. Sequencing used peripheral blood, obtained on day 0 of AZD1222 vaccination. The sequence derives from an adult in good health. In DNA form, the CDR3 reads TGTGCCAGTATGTCGGGGTTAGACTATGGCTACACCTTC. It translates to CASMSGLDYGYTF.